What follows are 21 T cell receptor beta chains derived from one specimen sequenced in a study of T cell responses to AZD1222 COVID-19 vaccine. Assay used: immunoSEQ multiplex PCR; TCRdb lists only in-frame clones, some missing. Of 100,000 to 130,000 clones listed, 87% are singletons. The source was peripheral blood, collected on day 0 of AZD1222 vaccination. The receptor source for this set is an adult in good health.

This clone was found a few times. The chain employs TRBV4-3 and TRBJ2-7; possibly TRBD2 for D (6 bases). V dropped 1 base and J dropped 0 bases, with 16 bases sitting between them. The CDR3 has 17 amino acids. Germline assignment: CDR1 LGHNA and CDR2 YSLEER. The CDR3 here is CASSQGPGVTHSYEQYF. The DNA of the CDR3 is TGCGCCAGCAGCCAAGGGCCGGGGGTGACACACTCCTACGAGCAGTACTTC.

This clone was recorded only once. The rearrangement joins TRBV27 to TRBJ2-3, with D perhaps TRBD2 (6 bases). Trimming removed 8 bases at V and 6 bases at J, with 9 bases between. Per germline, CDR1 MNHEY and CDR2 SMNVEV (reference sequence). There are 11 residues in the CDR3. CDR3 sequence: CASHRGDTQYF. DNA of the CDR3: TGTGCCAGCCACCGGGGGGATACGCAGTATTTT.

The chain joins TRBV5-4 to TRBJ2-3; 13 bases line up with TRBD2. The CDR3 totals 16 residues. From germline, CDR1 is SGHNT and CDR2 YYREEE (reference sequence). J was trimmed by 3 bases and V by 4 bases; bases with no gene match: 5. The CDR3 sequence: CASSRTSGSVTDTQYF. The CDR3 DNA reads as TGTGCCAGCAGCCGGACTAGCGGGAGTGTAACAGATACGCAGTATTTT.

The chain is built from TRBV27 and TRBJ2-7, with D possibly called TRBD1 or TRBD2 (5 bases each). The CDR3 runs to 15 residues. The germline V gene has CDR1 MNHEY and CDR2 SMNVEV (reference sequence). The V end lost 1 base, the J end lost 0 bases, and 10 bases lay between the germline ends. The CDR3 DNA reads as TGTGCCAGCAGTTTATATGGGACGGGCTCCTACGAGCAGTACTTC. Amino acids: CASSLYGTGSYEQYF.

This clone was seen only a few times. CDR3: CASSGGSNQPQHF. The CDR3 coding sequence is TGTGCCAGCAGCGGGGGGTCCAATCAGCCCCAGCATTTT. The chain has TRBV13 and TRBJ1-5, with D possibly being TRBD1 (5 bases). The germline V gene has CDR1 PRHDT and CDR2 FYEKMQ (reference sequence). V lost 5 bases to trimming and J lost 3 bases, with 8 bases between them. The CDR3 is made up of 13 amino acids.

V is TRBV9 and J is TRBJ2-3; 7 nucleotides align to TRBD2. J was trimmed by 2 bases and V by 0 bases; bases with no gene match: 3. The CDR3 length is 15 residues. The germline CDR1 and CDR2 sequences are SGDLS and YYNGEE. The CDR3, as DNA: TGTGCCAGCAGCGTAGCGGGGGGTTCCACAGATACGCAGTATTTT. Translating it yields CASSVAGGSTDTQYF.

The gene calls are TRBV7-2 and TRBJ2-5, with D perhaps matching TRBD1 (6 bases). Trimming removed 1 base from V and 5 bases from J, with 8 bases in between. The CDR3 totals 13 residues. Germline V CDR1 and CDR2: SGHTA, FQGNSA. CDR3 protein: CASSLGRGETQYF. The DNA of the CDR3 is TGTGCCAGCAGCTTAGGCAGGGGCGAGACCCAGTACTTC. Full variable domain (remainder filled in from reference TRBV7-2 and TRBJ2-5): GAGVSQSPSNKVTEKGKDVELRCDPISGHTALYWYRQSLGQGLEFLIYFQGNSAPDKSGLPSDRFSAERTGGSVSTLTIQRTQQEDSAVYLCASSLGRGETQYFGPGTRLLVL.

The chain recombines TRBV23-1 with TRBJ1-2; no definite D call. TRBV23-1 is given ORF status, its function remaining uncertain. The length of the CDR3 is 19 residues. V dropped 0 bases and J dropped 4 bases, with 24 bases sitting between them. CDR3 bases: TGCGCCAGCAGTCAATCCCCTCCGCCAGACCGGGGAGTATGCTATGGCTACACCTTC. Its protein is CASSQSPPPDRGVCYGYTF.

The chain has TRBV7-2 and TRBJ2-2; no reliable D call. Germline CDR1 is SGHTA and CDR2 is FQGNSA. Trimming cost V 1 base and J 3 bases, with 9 bases left between them. The CDR3 extends over 15 amino acids. The CDR3, as DNA: TGTGCCAGCAGCTTAGAACCTGGATACACCGGGGAGCTGTTTTTT. It encodes CASSLEPGYTGELFF. The entire variable domain, with the rest obtained from reference TRBV7-2 and TRBJ2-2, is as follows: GAGVSQSPSNKVTEKGKDVELRCDPISGHTALYWYRQSLGQGLEFLIYFQGNSAPDKSGLPSDRFSAERTGGSVSTLTIQRTQQEDSAVYLCASSLEPGYTGELFFGEGSRLTVL.

The chain couples TRBV5-4 to TRBJ2-3; D is unresolved. V was shortened by 0 bases and J by 2 bases, with 4 bases between the two germline ends. Germline values: CDR1 SGHNT, CDR2 YYREEE (reference sequence). The CDR3 has 13 amino acids. CDR3 sequence: CASSLAATDTQYF. As DNA, the CDR3 is TGTGCCAGCAGCTTGGCTGCCACAGATACGCAGTATTTT.

This clone appeared a single time. This chain uses TRBV7-8 with TRBJ1-5; D gene unclear. V was cut by 0 bases and J by 2 bases, with 5 bases left in between. The CDR3 sequence is 14 residues long. Germline V gene data show CDR1 as SGHVS and CDR2 as FQNEAQ. In DNA, the CDR3 is TGTGCCAGCAGCTTAGCAGGACGCAATCAGCCCCAGCATTTT. Its protein product is CASSLAGRNQPQHF.

This clone was seen a handful of times. A read error may produce the germline difference seen at one junction end. The chain couples TRBV6-1 to TRBJ2-3, with D possibly matching TRBD1 (6 bases). The CDR3 has 15 residues. The V gene's germline CDR1 is MNHNS and CDR2 SASEGT. The CDR3 region has the DNA TGTGCCAGCAATGAACCGGGACACCTAGGGGATACGCAGTATTTT. Amino acids: CASNEPGHLGDTQYF.

This sequence joins TRBV5-6 and TRBJ2-1, with 11 bases identical to TRBD2. CDR3 length: 15 amino acids. The germline gives CDR1 SGHDT, CDR2 YYEEEE. Trimming removed 1 base from V and 6 bases from J; junction bases left unmatched: 3. For the CDR3, the DNA is TGTGCCAGCAGCTTGCGTAGCGGGGGGGCCAATGAGCAGTTCTTC. It translates to CASSLRSGGANEQFF.

V gene TRBV18 combines with J gene TRBJ2-5; 10 bases are shared with TRBD1. V lost 6 bases to trimming and J lost 4 bases; unmatched junction nucleotides: 8. This CDR3 comprises 15 residues. The germline V gene encodes CDR1 KGHSH and CDR2 LQKENI. The CDR3 DNA is TGTGCCAGCTCTCGACAGGGGGCGCGGGGAGAGACCCAGTACTTC. Protein: CASSRQGARGETQYF. The full variable domain, in which reference TRBV18 and TRBJ2-5 provide the parts outside the CDR3, is NAGVMQNPRHLVRRRGQEARLRCSPMKGHSHVYWYRQLPEEGLKFMVYLQKENIIDESGMPKERFSAEFPKEGPSILRIQQVVRGDSAAYFCASSRQGARGETQYFGPGTRLLVL.

The rearrangement joins TRBV11-2 to TRBJ2-1; 7 bases are shared with TRBD2. Germline lookup yields CDR1 SGHAT and CDR2 FQNNGV. This CDR3 is built from 14 residues. CDR3 amino acids: CATASAGEDNEQFF. CDR3 coding DNA: TGTGCAACCGCTTCGGCGGGAGAGGACAATGAGCAGTTCTTC. Combining the CDR3 with reference TRBV11-2 and TRBJ2-1 gives the whole variable domain EAGVAQSPRYKIIEKRQSVAFWCNPISGHATLYWYQQILGQGPKLLIQFQNNGVVDDSQLPKDRFSAERLKGVDSTLKIQPAKLEDSAVYLCATASAGEDNEQFFGPGTRLTVL.

This clone was observed once. This chain joins TRBV15 and TRBJ2-2; D remains ambiguous. The ends were cut back, 4 bases at V and 4 bases at J, with 10 bases in the middle. Germline CDR1 reads LNHNV; CDR2 reads YYDKDF (reference sequence). The CDR3 covers 14 residues. This CDR3 reads CATSNTDPTGELFF. The CDR3 coding sequence is TGTGCCACCAGCAACACGGACCCCACCGGGGAGCTGTTTTTT.

The gene calls are TRBV7-2 and TRBJ2-2; D might be TRBD1 (5 bases). The CDR3 is 17 residues long. CDR1 and CDR2 (germline): SGHTA, FQGNSA. Trimming removed 5 bases from V and 6 bases from J, with 22 bases in between. The DNA for the CDR3 is TGTGCCAGCAGCGCCCAATCAGGGCGAAGTCTCGCCGGGGAGCTGTTTTTT. Its translation: CASSAQSGRSLAGELFF.

The rearrangement links TRBV6-5 to TRBJ2-4; 9 bases map to TRBD2. With V trimmed by 6 bases and J by 6 bases, 6 bases remained unmatched. CDR3 size: 14 residues. Germline values: CDR1 MNHEY, CDR2 SVGAGI. The CDR3 loop reads CASRPGLAVNIQYF. The CDR3 DNA sequence: TGTGCCAGCAGACCGGGACTAGCAGTAAACATTCAGTACTTC.

This rearrangement joins TRBV6-5 to TRBJ1-6; D is unresolved. V dropped 0 bases and J dropped 13 bases, with 10 bases sitting between them. Germline CDR1 reads MNHEY; CDR2 reads SVGAGI. This CDR3 contains 13 residues. CDR3 protein: CASSYSGGRPLHF. CDR3 nucleotides: TGTGCCAGCAGTTACTCGGGAGGGAGGCCCCTCCACTTT.

This clone showed up just once. CDR3 in amino acids: CTSSQEWPATEDQPQHF. Here the CDR3 DNA reads TGCACCAGCAGCCAAGAGTGGCCGGCGACAGAGGATCAGCCCCAGCATTTT. The V call is TRBV1, the J call TRBJ1-5; no check of the table's D call, TRBD1, against the DNA was made. TRBV1 represents a pseudogene. CDR3 size: 17 residues.

This rearrangement joins TRBV3-1 (or the pseudogene TRBV3-2) to TRBJ1-6; D gene uncertain. Trimming removed 3 bases from V and 9 bases from J, with 18 bases in between. This CDR3 spans 16 amino acids. The V gene's germline CDR1 is LGHDT and CDR2 YNNKEL (reference sequence). The CDR3 loop is CASSHLSEISSSPLHF. The CDR3 DNA sequence: TGTGCCAGCAGCCACTTATCGGAGATTAGCTCTTCACCCCTCCACTTT.